The 28 T cell receptor beta chains given below trace back to one sample, sequenced in a study of OX40 agonist ivuxolimab in advanced cancers. The repertoire was sequenced with immunoSEQ multiplex PCR; TCRdb's copy has only in-frame clones and lacks some. The sample has more than 50,000 clones; roughly 83% are singletons. Sequences were derived from CD4+ or CD8+ T cells sorted from blood, sampled in a trial of the OX40 agonist ivuxolimab. The receptors shown here come from an adult with an advanced solid tumor such as melanoma, head and neck, liver or kidney cancer.

This clone was observed once. The rearrangement uses TRBV7-9 and TRBJ1-1; D gene unclear. Germline V CDR1 and CDR2: SEHNR, FQNEAQ (reference sequence). The V end was cut by 1 base, the J end by 11 bases, with 14 bases between. The CDR3 has 13 amino acids. CDR3 amino acids: CASSLGGLKAAFF. CDR3 in DNA: TGTGCCAGCAGCTTAGGTGGACTCAAAGCGGCTTTCTTT.

CDR3 protein: CASSLQLEGNSPLHF. CDR3 nucleotide sequence: TGTGCCAGCAGCCTACAACTCGAGGGGAATTCACCCCTCCACTTT. The J gene is TRBJ1-6, the V gene TRBV4-2, with D tentatively TRBD1 (5 bases). Deletions cut 4 bases from V and 7 bases from J, with 14 bases between. The CDR3 is 15 residues long. CDR1 LGHNA and CDR2 YNFKEQ come from the germline V gene.

The chain joins TRBV30 to TRBJ1-6; D perhaps matches TRBD1 (5 bases). V was clipped by 4 bases and J by 9 bases, with 13 bases between them. The CDR3 is 13 amino acids. Germline V gene lookup returns CDR1 GTSNPN and CDR2 SVGIG (reference sequence). CDR3 coding DNA: TGTGCCTGGAATGCCAATAGGGGTTCACCCCTCCACTTT. Translating it yields CAWNANRGSPLHF. The entire variable domain, with the rest obtained from reference TRBV30 and TRBJ1-6, is as follows: SQTIHQWPATLVQPVGSPLSLECTVEGTSNPNLYWYRQAAGRGLQLLFYSVGIGQISSEVPQNLSASRPQDRQFILSSKKLLLSDSGFYLCAWNANRGSPLHFGNGTRLTVT.

This clone was seen a single time. The chain is built from TRBV7-3 and TRBJ2-2, with D hard to call. V gave up 6 bases and J gave up 6 bases, with 11 bases separating them. The germline CDR1 and CDR2 sequences are SGHTA and FQGTGA. The length of the CDR3 is 13 residues. CDR3 region: CASSLGMAGELFF. DNA of the CDR3: TGTGCCAGCAGTTTAGGGATGGCCGGGGAGCTGTTTTTT.

This rearrangement joins TRBV6-1 to TRBJ2-3, with no clear D. Trimming removed 1 base from V and 2 bases from J, with 10 bases in between. This CDR3 comprises 15 residues. Germline loops: CDR1 MNHNS, CDR2 SASEGT. The CDR3 spells CASSEVPGNTDTQYF. CDR3 coding DNA: TGTGCCAGCAGTGAAGTACCCGGTAACACAGATACGCAGTATTTT.

This sequence joins TRBV5-6 and TRBJ2-7; no firm D call. This CDR3 region has 12 residues. Trimming left V 1 base short and J 4 bases short, with 6 bases between. Germline CDR1 is SGHDT and CDR2 is YYEEEE. CDR3 nucleotide sequence: TGTGCCAGCAGCTTGTCCCGGTACGAGCAGTACTTC. Its translation is CASSLSRYEQYF. Using reference TRBV5-6 and TRBJ2-7 for the parts outside the CDR3, the full variable domain is DAGVTQSPTHLIKTRGQQVTLRCSPKSGHDTVSWYQQALGQGPQFIFQYYEEEERQRGNFPDRFSGHQFPNYSSELNVNALLLGDSALYLCASSLSRYEQYFGPGTRLTVT.

This sequence joins TRBV6-6 and TRBJ2-3; D ambiguous. The V and J ends lost 4 bases and 0 bases respectively, with 11 bases between them. This CDR3 region has 15 residues. Germline V lookup: CDR1 MNHNY, CDR2 SVGAGI (reference sequence). The CDR3 loop is CASSSPMGSTDTQYF. The CDR3 nucleotides are TGTGCCAGCAGTTCTCCGATGGGAAGCACAGATACGCAGTATTTT.

This clone was seen a single time. The J gene is TRBJ2-3, the V gene TRBV11-2; possibly TRBD2 for D (6 bases). This CDR3 is 15 amino acids long. CDR1 is SGHAT, CDR2 FQNNGV, per germline. With 5 bases removed from V and 4 bases from J, the gap between germline ends came to 16 bases. CDR3 nucleotide sequence: TGTGCCAGCAGCCCAGGAACCCCGGGAGCAGATACGCAGTATTTT. It specifies CASSPGTPGADTQYF.

The V gene is TRBV14, the J gene TRBJ2-3, with 7 nucleotides matching TRBD2. CDR1 SGHDN and CDR2 FVKESK come from the germline V gene. This CDR3 spans 14 amino acids. V was pared by 4 bases and J by 3 bases, with 4 bases of the junction left unmatched. The CDR3: CASSPRLATDTQYF. Here the CDR3 DNA reads TGTGCCAGCAGCCCTCGACTAGCTACAGATACGCAGTATTTT.

The chain uses TRBV19 and TRBJ2-1, with 9 nucleotides matching TRBD2. Germline V CDR1 and CDR2: LNHDA, SQIVND (reference sequence). This CDR3 has 16 residues. The V segment lost 4 bases and the J segment 5 bases; nucleotides outside the gene matches: 9. The CDR3 loop is CASSKAGTSFNNEQFF. The CDR3 bases are TGTGCCAGTAGTAAAGCCGGGACTAGCTTTAACAATGAGCAGTTCTTC.

Only one count was recorded for this clone. The chain combines TRBV7-9 with TRBJ2-5, with D possibly being TRBD1 or TRBD2 (5 bases each). The CDR3 has 12 amino acids. V was cut by 8 bases and J by 4 bases, with 11 bases left in between. The germline gives CDR1 SEHNR, CDR2 FQNEAQ (reference sequence). The CDR3 loop is CASERGGETQYF. CDR3 DNA: TGTGCCAGCGAGAGGGGTGGAGAGACCCAGTACTTC.

The CDR3 protein is CASSLDRGRKAGELFF. The CDR3 DNA sequence: TGTGCCAGCAGCTTAGACAGGGGCAGGAAGGCCGGGGAGCTGTTTTTT. This chain uses TRBV5-6 with TRBJ2-2; 8 bases fit TRBD1. The CDR3 spans 16 residues. Germline V gene data show CDR1 as SGHDT and CDR2 as YYEEEE. The trim removed 2 bases at V and 6 bases at J, leaving 9 bases unmatched.

This clone appeared a single time. This CDR3 is CASGRTGPEKLFF. The CDR3 DNA is TGTGCCAGCGGCAGGACAGGTCCCGAAAAACTGTTTTTT. The genes are TRBV6-1 and TRBJ1-4, with 7 bases lining up with TRBD1. This CDR3 contains 13 residues. After removal of 8 bases from V and 8 bases from J, the junction contained 8 bases not matched to a gene. The V gene's germline CDR1 is MNHNS and CDR2 SASEGT.

The genes are TRBV25-1 and TRBJ2-3; tentatively, D is TRBD1 (5 bases). The CDR3 has 12 residues. Germline V gene lookup returns CDR1 MGHDK and CDR2 SYGVNS. With 4 bases removed from V and 5 bases from J, the gap between germline ends came to 7 bases. The CDR3 is CASSVTGDTQYF. CDR3 coding DNA: TGTGCCAGCAGTGTAACAGGAGATACGCAGTATTTT.

This clone was detected a few times. V gene TRBV7-9 combines with J gene TRBJ2-1; no firm D call. The CDR3 totals 13 residues. Trimming removed 3 bases from V and 3 bases from J, with 6 bases in between. The germline gives CDR1 SEHNR, CDR2 FQNEAQ (reference sequence). CDR3 DNA: TGTGCCAGCAGCTTGGTTGGCTACAATGAGCAGTTCTTC. It yields the protein CASSLVGYNEQFF.

This clone has a single count. V and J are TRBV7-2 and TRBJ2-7; TRBD1 is a possible D gene (5 bases). CDR1 is SGHTA, CDR2 FQGNSA, per germline. V was trimmed by 5 bases and J by 0 bases, leaving 17 bases between them. The CDR3 is made up of 16 amino acids. The CDR3 sequence: CASSREATVNSYEQYF. The CDR3 DNA follows: TGTGCCAGCAGCCGAGAGGCGACAGTGAACTCCTACGAGCAGTACTTC.

Worth noting for this clone: Other DNA sequences in the same sample also yield this CDR3. The chain combines TRBV20-1 with TRBJ2-5; D is undetermined. This CDR3 is 11 amino acids long. Trimming left V 6 bases short and J 5 bases short, with 10 bases between. Germline V CDR1 and CDR2: DFQATT, SNEGSKA (reference sequence). The CDR3 DNA sequence: TGCAGTGCCCCCGAATTGGAGACCCAGTACTTC. Amino acids: CSAPELETQYF.

CDR3 coding DNA: TGTGCCAGCAGCCAAGAATACAATGAGCAGTTCTTC. Translated: CASSQEYNEQFF. The chain joins TRBV11-2 to TRBJ2-1; D uncertain. Trimming took off 5 bases at V and 4 bases at J, with 6 bases between the two ends. The V gene's germline CDR1 is SGHAT and CDR2 FQNNGV. The CDR3 has 12 residues. Filled out from reference TRBV11-2 and TRBJ2-1, the complete variable domain reads EAGVAQSPRYKIIEKRQSVAFWCNPISGHATLYWYQQILGQGPKLLIQFQNNGVVDDSQLPKDRFSAERLKGVDSTLKIQPAKLEDSAVYLCASSQEYNEQFFGPGTRLTVL.

This clone was detected only once. The gene calls are TRBV7-2 and TRBJ2-7, with TRBD2 identical over 9 bases. The ends lost 6 bases at V and 6 bases at J; junction bases unmatched: 9. The V gene's germline CDR1 is SGHTA and CDR2 FQGNSA. There are 14 residues in the CDR3. CDR3 coding DNA: TGTGCCAGCAGAAGACTAGCGGAAGGGAGCGAGCAGTACTTC. This gives the protein CASRRLAEGSEQYF.

This chain connects TRBV19 to TRBJ1-3; unclear D gene. The CDR3 runs 14 residues. Germline values: CDR1 LNHDA, CDR2 SQIVND (reference sequence). The V end was cut by 2 bases, the J end by 0 bases, with 5 bases between. DNA of the CDR3: TGTGCCAGTAGTATACAGAACTCTGGAAACACCATATATTTT. It codes for CASSIQNSGNTIYF.

J is TRBJ1-1 and V is TRBV10-1, with unresolved D. Germline values: CDR1 WNHNN, CDR2 SYGVQD (reference sequence). V gave up 6 bases and J gave up 1 base, with 9 bases separating them. The CDR3 is 13 amino acids. CDR3 protein: CASRPPGNTEAFF. CDR3 DNA: TGCGCCAGCAGACCCCCAGGGAACACTGAAGCTTTCTTT.

This clone is a singleton in its sample. The chain uses TRBV27 and TRBJ2-3; D is unresolved. Germline lookup yields CDR1 MNHEY and CDR2 SMNVEV (reference sequence). The CDR3 loop spans 14 amino acids. V gave up 0 bases and J gave up 2 bases, with 6 bases separating them. The CDR3 region is CASSLSQVTDTQYF. The CDR3 coding sequence is TGTGCCAGCAGTTTATCTCAGGTCACAGATACGCAGTATTTT.

This clone appeared a single time. J is TRBJ1-2 and V is TRBV6-5, with D perhaps matching TRBD1 (5 bases). CDR3 length: 13 residues. The ends were cut back, 5 bases at V and 8 bases at J, with 15 bases in the middle. Germline V lookup: CDR1 MNHEY, CDR2 SVGAGI. CDR3 amino acids: CASSVDSSWGYTF. CDR3 bases: TGTGCCAGCAGTGTCGACAGTTCTTGGGGCTACACCTTC.

The genes are TRBV7-6 and TRBJ2-1, with D unclear. Trimming stripped 3 bases from V and 6 bases from J, with 18 bases between. CDR1 and CDR2 from the germline V gene are SGHVS and FNYEAQ. There are 16 residues in the CDR3. This CDR3 reads CASSFLQGNDLNEQFF. In DNA, the CDR3 is TGTGCCAGCAGCTTCCTCCAAGGGAATGACCTCAATGAGCAGTTCTTC.

This clone was picked up one time. CDR3 bases: TGCGCCAGCAGCTCAGAGTTAGGGGCGGCTTTCTTT. This translates into CASSSELGAAFF. The chain is built from TRBV5-1 and TRBJ1-1, with D perhaps TRBD1 (5 bases). Germline V gene data show CDR1 as SGHRS and CDR2 as YFSETQ. This CDR3 contains 12 residues. V lost 3 bases and J lost 11, with 14 bases in between.

This chain links TRBV7-9 with TRBJ1-4, with D uncertain. The CDR3 spans 15 residues. The V and J ends lost 4 bases and 5 bases respectively, with 14 bases between them. In germline, CDR1 is SEHNR, CDR2 FQNEAQ (reference sequence). The CDR3 DNA follows: TGTGCCAGCAGCTCCGCCGGGCCGTCGAATGAAAAACTGTTTTTT. It specifies CASSSAGPSNEKLFF. Looking up the rest from reference TRBV7-9 and TRBJ1-4 gives the full variable domain: DTGVSQNPRHKITKRGQNVTFRCDPISEHNRLYWYRQTLGQGPEFLTYFQNEAQLEKSRLLSDRFSAERPKGSFSTLEIQRTEQGDSAMYLCASSSAGPSNEKLFFGSGTQLSVL.

This sequence joins TRBV11-2 and TRBJ1-3; D is ambiguous. The V gene's germline CDR1 is SGHAT and CDR2 FQNNGV. V gave up 2 bases and J gave up 4 bases, with 9 bases separating them. The length of the CDR3 is 14 residues. The CDR3 reads CASSLMAAGNTIYF. In DNA form, the CDR3 reads TGTGCCAGCAGCTTAATGGCAGCAGGAAACACCATATATTTT.

The V call is TRBV19, the J call TRBJ2-5; D gene ambiguous. This CDR3 is built from 11 residues. Germline lookup yields CDR1 LNHDA and CDR2 SQIVND (reference sequence). Trimming pared 3 bases from V and 5 bases from J, leaving 4 bases between. The CDR3 DNA sequence: TGTGCCAGTAGTATGAGGGAGACCCAGTACTTC. It translates to CASSMRETQYF.